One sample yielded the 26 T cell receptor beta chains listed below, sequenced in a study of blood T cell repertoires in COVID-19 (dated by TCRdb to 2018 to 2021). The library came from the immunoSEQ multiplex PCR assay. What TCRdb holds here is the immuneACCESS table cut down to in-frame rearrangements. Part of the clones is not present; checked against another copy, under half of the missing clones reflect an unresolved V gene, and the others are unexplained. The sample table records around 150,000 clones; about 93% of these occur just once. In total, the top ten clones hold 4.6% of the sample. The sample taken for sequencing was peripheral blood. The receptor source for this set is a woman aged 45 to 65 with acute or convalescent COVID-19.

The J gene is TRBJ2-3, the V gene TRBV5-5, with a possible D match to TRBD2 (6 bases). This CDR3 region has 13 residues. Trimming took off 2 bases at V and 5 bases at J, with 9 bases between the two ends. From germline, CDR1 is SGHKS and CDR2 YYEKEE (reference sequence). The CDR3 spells CASSFTGEDTQYF. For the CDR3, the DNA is TGTGCCAGCAGCTTTACGGGGGAAGATACGCAGTATTTT.

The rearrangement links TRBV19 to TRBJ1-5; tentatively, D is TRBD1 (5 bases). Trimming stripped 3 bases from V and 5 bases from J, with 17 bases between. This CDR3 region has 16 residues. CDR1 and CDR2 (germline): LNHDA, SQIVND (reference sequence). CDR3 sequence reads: CASSIGPWQGDQPQHF. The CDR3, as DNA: TGTGCCAGTAGTATTGGTCCTTGGCAGGGTGATCAGCCCCAGCATTTT.

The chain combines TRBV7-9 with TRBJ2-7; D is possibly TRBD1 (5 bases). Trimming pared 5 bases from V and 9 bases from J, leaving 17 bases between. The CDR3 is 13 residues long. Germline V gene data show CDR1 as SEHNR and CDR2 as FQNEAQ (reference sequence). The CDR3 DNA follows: TGTGCCAGCAGCCTACAGGACACCAAGGGGCAGTACTTC. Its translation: CASSLQDTKGQYF.

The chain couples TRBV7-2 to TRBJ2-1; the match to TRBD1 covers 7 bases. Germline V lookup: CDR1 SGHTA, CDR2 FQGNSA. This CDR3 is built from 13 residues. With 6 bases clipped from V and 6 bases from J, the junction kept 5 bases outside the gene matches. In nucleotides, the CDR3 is TGTGCCAGCAGTTTGACAGGGACCAATGAGCAGTTCTTC. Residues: CASSLTGTNEQFF.

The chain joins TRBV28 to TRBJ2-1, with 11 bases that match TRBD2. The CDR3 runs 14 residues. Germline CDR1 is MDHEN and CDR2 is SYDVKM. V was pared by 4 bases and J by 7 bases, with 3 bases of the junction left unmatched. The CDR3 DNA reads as TGTGCCAGCAGTTCAAGACTAGCGGGGAATGAGCAGTTCTTC. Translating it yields CASSSRLAGNEQFF.

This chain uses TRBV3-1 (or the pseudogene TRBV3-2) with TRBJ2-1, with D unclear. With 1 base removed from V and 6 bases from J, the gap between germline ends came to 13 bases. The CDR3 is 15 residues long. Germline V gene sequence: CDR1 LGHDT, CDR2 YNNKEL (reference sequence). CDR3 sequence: CASSQGLGVGNEQFF. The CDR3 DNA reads TGTGCCAGCAGCCAAGGTCTTGGAGTCGGCAATGAGCAGTTCTTC.

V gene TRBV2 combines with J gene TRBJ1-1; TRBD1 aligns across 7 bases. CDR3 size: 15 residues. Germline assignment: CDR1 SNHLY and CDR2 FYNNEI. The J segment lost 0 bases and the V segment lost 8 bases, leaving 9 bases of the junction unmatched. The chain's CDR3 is CASAGTDRMNTEAFF. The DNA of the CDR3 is TGTGCCAGCGCTGGGACAGACCGCATGAACACTGAAGCTTTCTTT.

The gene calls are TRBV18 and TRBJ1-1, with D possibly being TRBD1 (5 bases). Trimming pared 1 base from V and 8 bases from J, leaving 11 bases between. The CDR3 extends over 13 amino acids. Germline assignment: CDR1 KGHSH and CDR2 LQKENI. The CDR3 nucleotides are TGTGCCAGCTCACCACTCGGACACTCCGAAGCTTTCTTT. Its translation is CASSPLGHSEAFF.

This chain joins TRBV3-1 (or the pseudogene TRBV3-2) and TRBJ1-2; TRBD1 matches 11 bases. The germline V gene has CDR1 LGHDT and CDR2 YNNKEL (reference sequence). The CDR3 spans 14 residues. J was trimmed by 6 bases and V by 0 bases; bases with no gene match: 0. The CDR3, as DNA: TGTGCCAGCAGCCAAGAGGACAGGGGGCATGGCTACACCTTC. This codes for CASSQEDRGHGYTF.

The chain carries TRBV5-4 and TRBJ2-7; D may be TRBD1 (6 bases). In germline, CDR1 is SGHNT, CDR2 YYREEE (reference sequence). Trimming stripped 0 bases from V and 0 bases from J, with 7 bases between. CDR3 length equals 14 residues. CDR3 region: CASSLGQVSYEQYF. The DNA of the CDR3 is TGTGCCAGCAGCTTGGGACAGGTCTCCTACGAGCAGTACTTC.

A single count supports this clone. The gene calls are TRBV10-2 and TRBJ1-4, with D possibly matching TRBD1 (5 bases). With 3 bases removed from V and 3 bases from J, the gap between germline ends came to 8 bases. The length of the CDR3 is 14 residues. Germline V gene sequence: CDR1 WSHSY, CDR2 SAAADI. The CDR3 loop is CASSEAGANEKLFF. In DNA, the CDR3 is TGCGCCAGCAGTGAAGCGGGGGCTAATGAAAAACTGTTTTTT.

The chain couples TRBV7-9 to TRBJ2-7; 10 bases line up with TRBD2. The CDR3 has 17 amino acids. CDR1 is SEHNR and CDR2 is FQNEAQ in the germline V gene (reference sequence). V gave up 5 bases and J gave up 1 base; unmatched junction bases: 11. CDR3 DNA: TGTGCCAGCAGCCATATAGGGGCTAGCGGGGGATCCTACGAGCAGTACTTC. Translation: CASSHIGASGGSYEQYF.

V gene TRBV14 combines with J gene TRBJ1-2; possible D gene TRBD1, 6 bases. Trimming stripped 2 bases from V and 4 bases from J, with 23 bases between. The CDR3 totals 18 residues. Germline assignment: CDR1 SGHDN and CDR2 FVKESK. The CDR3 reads CASSQSGRGRAAGYGYTF. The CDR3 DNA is TGTGCCAGCAGCCAAAGTGGCAGGGGACGGGCGGCGGGCTATGGCTACACCTTC.

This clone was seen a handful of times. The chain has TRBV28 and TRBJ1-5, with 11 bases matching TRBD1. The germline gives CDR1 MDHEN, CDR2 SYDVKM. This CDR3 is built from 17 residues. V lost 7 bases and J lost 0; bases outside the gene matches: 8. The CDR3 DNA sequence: TGTGCCAGCAATCTCGGGACAGGGGGAACTAGCAATCAGCCCCAGCATTTT. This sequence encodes CASNLGTGGTSNQPQHF.

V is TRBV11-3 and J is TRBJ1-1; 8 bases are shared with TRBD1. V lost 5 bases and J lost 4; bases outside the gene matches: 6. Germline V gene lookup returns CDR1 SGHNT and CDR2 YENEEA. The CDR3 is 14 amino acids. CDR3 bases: TGTGCCAGCAGCGCCCGACAGGGGAGCACTGAAGCTTTCTTT. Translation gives CASSARQGSTEAFF.

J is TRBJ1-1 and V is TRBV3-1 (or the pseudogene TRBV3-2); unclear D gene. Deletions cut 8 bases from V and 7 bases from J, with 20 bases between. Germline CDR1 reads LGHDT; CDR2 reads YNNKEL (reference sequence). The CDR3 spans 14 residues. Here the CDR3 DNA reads TGTGCCAGCGCCCCAGGAAGCCTAAAAGGTGAAGCTTTCTTT. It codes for CASAPGSLKGEAFF.

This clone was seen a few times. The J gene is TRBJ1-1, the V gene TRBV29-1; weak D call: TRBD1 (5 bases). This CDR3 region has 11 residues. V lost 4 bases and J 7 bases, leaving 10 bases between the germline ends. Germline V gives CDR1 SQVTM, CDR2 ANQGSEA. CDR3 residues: CSVAATVEAFF. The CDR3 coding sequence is TGCAGCGTTGCGGCGACAGTTGAAGCTTTCTTT. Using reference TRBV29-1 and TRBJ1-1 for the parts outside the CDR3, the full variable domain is SAVISQKPSRDICQRGTSLTIQCQVDSQVTMMFWYRQQPGQSLTLIATANQGSEATYESGFVIDKFPISRPNLTFSTLTVSNMSPEDSSIYLCSVAATVEAFFGQGTRLTVV.

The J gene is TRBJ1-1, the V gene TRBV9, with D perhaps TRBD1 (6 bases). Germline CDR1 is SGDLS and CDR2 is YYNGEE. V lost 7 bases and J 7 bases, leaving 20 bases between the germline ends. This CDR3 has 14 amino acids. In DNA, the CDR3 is TGTGCCAGCGGATCACAGGGTCGTAACGGTGAAGCTTTCTTT. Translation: CASGSQGRNGEAFF.

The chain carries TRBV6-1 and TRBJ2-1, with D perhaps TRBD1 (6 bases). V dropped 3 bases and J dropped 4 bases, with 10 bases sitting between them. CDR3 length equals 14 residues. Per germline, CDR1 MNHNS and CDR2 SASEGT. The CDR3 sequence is CASSEDRVYNEQFF. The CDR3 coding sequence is TGTGCCAGCAGTGAGGACAGAGTATACAATGAGCAGTTCTTC.

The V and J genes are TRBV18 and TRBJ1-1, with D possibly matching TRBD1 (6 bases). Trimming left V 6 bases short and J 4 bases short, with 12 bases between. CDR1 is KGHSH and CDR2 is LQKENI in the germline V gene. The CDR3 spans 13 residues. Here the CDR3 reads CASSSNRVTEAFF. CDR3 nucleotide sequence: TGTGCCAGCTCGTCCAACAGGGTCACTGAAGCTTTCTTT.

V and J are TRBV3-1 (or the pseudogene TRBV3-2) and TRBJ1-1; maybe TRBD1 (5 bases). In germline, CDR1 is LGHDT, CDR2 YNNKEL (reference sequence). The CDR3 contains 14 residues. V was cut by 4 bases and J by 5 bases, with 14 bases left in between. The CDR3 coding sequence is TGTGCCAGCAGCCCGACGGGGCGGGGGACTGAAGCTTTCTTT. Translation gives CASSPTGRGTEAFF.

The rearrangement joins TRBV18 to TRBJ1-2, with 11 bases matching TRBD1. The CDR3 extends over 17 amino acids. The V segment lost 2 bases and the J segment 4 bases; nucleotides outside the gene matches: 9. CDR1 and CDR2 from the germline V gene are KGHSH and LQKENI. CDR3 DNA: TGTGCCAGCTCACCATTCCTTGGACAGGGGGCCTCCTATGGCTACACCTTC. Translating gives CASSPFLGQGASYGYTF.

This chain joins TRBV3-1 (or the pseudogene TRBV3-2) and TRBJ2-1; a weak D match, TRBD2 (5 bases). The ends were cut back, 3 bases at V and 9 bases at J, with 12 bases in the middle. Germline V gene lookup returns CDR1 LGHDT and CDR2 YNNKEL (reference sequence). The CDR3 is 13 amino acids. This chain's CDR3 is CASSQWELVEQFF. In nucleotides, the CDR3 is TGTGCCAGCAGCCAGTGGGAGCTCGTTGAGCAGTTCTTC.

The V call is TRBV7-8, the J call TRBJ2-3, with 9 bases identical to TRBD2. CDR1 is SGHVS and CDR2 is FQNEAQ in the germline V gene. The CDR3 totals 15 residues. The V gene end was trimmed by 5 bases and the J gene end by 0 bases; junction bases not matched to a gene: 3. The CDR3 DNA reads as TGTGCCAGCAGCCACGGGACTAGCAGCACAGATACGCAGTATTTT. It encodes CASSHGTSSTDTQYF.

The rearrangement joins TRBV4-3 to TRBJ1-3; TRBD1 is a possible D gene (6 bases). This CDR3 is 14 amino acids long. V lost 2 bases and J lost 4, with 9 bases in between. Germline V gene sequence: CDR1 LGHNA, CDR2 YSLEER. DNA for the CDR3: TGCGCCAGCAGCCAATCGGACAGAGGAAACACCATATATTTT. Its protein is CASSQSDRGNTIYF.

The CDR3, as DNA: TGTGCCAGCAAAGGGGTGAACACTGAAGCTTTCTTT. Protein: CASKGVNTEAFF. The rearrangement joins TRBV6-6 to TRBJ1-1, with D perhaps TRBD1 (5 bases). Trimming took 7 bases from V and 0 from J, leaving 6 bases between them. This CDR3 comprises 12 residues. Germline-derived CDR1 and CDR2 are MNHNY and SVGAGI (reference sequence).